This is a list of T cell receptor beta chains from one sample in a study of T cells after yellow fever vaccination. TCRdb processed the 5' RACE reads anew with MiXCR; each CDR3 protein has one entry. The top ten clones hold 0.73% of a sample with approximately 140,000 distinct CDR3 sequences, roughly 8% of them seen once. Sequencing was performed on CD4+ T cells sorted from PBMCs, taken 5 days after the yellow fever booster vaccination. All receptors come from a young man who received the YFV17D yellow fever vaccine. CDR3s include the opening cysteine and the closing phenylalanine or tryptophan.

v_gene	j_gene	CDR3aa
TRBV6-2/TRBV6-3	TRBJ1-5	CASTPGANQPQHF
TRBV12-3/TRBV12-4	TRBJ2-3	CASRPGVSDTQYF
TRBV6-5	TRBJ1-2	CASSSHQDTGYYGYTF
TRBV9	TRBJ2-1	CASSDGPASEQFF
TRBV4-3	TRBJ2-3	CARTGGTDTQYF
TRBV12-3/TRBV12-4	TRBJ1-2	CASSSLDGSYGYTF
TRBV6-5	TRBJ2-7	CASSYSGGRSDYEQYF
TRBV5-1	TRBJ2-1	CASSSSGPYNEQFF
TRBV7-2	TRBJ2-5	CASIPGGTAQETQYF
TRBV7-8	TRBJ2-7	CASSLIGTIYEQYF
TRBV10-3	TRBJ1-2	CAISVLDREGYGYTF
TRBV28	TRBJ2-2	CASRGSRGSGAGGNTGELFF
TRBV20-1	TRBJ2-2	CSASPRNTGELFF
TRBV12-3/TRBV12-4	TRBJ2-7	CASSLYYEQYF
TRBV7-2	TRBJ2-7	CASSLAGTRGYEQYF
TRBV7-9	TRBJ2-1	CASTLGFIRYKQFF
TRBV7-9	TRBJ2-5	CASSLVDTGSQYF
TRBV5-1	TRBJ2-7	CASSLGQITYEQYF
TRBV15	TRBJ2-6	CATSRDSNSGANVLTF
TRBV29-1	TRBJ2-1	CSVGVAGNNEQFF
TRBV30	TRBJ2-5	CAWRRASGVETQYF
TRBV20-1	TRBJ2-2	CSARFQRNTGELFF
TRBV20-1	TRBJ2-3	CSARRQGGGTDTQYF
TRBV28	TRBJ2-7	CASRSSPGLEQYF
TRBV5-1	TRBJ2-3	CASKGLAGASTDTQYF
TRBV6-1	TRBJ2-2	CASTPGAMTNTGELFF
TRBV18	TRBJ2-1	CASSPPSGNHNEQFF
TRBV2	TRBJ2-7	CASTGDHYEQYF
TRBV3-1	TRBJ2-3	CASSYTSGSKDTQYF
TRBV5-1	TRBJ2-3	CASSLVQAPDTQYF
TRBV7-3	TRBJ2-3	CASSLGLQGPDTQYF
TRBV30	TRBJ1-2	CAWTARYGYTF
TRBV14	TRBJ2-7	CASSPPVSYEQYF
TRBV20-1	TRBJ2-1	CSARSPRGNEQFF
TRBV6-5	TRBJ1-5	CASRRQNNQPQHF
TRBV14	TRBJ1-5	CASSDSFPGHPETNQPQHF
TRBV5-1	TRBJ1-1	CASSLGQGAVDTEAFF
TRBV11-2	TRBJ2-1	CASSLARAYNEQFF
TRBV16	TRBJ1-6	CASSRNRADNSPLHF
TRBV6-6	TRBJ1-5	CASRQWGQPQHF
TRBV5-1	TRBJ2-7	CASSITSGTAYEQYF
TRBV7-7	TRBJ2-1	CASSLNVVGGEQFF
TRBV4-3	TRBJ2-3	CASSGKTSGRHTDTQYF
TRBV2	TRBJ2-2	CASSGDYEGGELFF